This section outlines one T cell receptor (beta chain) sequence together with its context. One end of the junction is discordant with germline, which a read error may explain. The data stem from a study of T cells in Graves' hyperthyroidism and ophthalmopathy. This CDR3 has 13 residues. Germline-derived CDR1 and CDR2 are SNHLY and FYNNEI. Amplification yielded TCR beta CDR3 regions, with RNA transcripts as the source. Using the HTBI primer set, a first-round RT-PCR was run on the TCR CDR3. In TCRdb, the multiplex PCR reads were re-called with MiXCR into one record per CDR3 protein. The sample lists approximately 560,000 distinct CDR3 sequences; around 46% were seen once. Those with hyperthyroidism were 18 to 65 years old, newly diagnosed, and ill for under 2 months.

Sequenced sample: peripheral blood or thyroid tissue (not recorded which). This receptor was obtained from a woman aged 18-29 years with Graves' hyperthyroidism. The chain links TRBV2 to TRBJ1-1, with 8 bases that match TRBD1. DNA of the CDR3: TGCGCCAGCAACGGACAGGGTCGAACTGAAGCTTTCTTT. This codes for CASNGQGRTEAFF.